This T cell receptor (beta chain) was obtained from a study of T cells in Graves' hyperthyroidism and ophthalmopathy. Researchers amplified the TCR beta CDR3 regions from RNA transcripts. Carried out on the TCR CDR3, a first-round RT-PCR used the HTBI primer set. TCRdb itself ran the multiplex PCR reads through MiXCR, one entry per CDR3 protein. The data contain roughly 710,000 distinct CDR3 sequences, over 35% of them singletons. The germline V gene encodes CDR1 LNHDA and CDR2 SQIVND (reference sequence). This CDR3 has 17 amino acids. Trimming shortened V by 3 bases and J by 2 bases, and 17 bases separated the two germline ends. Hyperthyroidism patients were newly diagnosed, had disease duration under 2 months, and were aged 18 to 65 years. Exclusion criteria comprised uncontrolled infection, other autoimmune disease, pregnancy or lactation.

This TCR was sampled from a middle-aged woman with Graves' hyperthyroidism. The specimen was blood. The chain links TRBV19 to TRBJ1-5, with D unclear. The CDR3 DNA is TGTGCCAGTAGTATCTCCCTCTTGAACCTGGGCAATCAGCCCCAGCATTTT. Its protein is CASSISLLNLGNQPQHF.